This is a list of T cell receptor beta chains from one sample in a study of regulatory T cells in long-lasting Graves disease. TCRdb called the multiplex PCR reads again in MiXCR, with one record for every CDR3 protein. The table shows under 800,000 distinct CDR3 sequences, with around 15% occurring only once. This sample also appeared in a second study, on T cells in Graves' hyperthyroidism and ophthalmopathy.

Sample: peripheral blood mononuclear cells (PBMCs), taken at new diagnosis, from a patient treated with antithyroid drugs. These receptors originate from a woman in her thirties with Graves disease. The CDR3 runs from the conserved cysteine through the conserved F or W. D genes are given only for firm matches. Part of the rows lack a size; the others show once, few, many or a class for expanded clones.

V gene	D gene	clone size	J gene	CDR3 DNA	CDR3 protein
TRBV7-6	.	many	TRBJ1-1	TGTGCCAGCAGCTTGAGACCGCCCCCGGGTTTGGAGAACACTGAAGCTTTCTTT	CASSLRPPPGLENTEAFF
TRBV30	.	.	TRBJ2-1	TGTGCCTGGATCGAACCAAACGCTTACACTGAGCAGTTCTTC	CAWIEPNAYTEQFF
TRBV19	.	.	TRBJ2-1	TGTGCCAGTAGTCTACTAAGGGTCTTCCGGAACGGAGGGGGAAATGAGCAGTTCTTC	CASSLLRVFRNGGGNEQFF
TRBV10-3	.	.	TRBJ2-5	TGTGCCATCAGTGAGGGTGGGAGGCCCCAAGAGACCCGGTACTTC	CAISEGGRPQETRYF
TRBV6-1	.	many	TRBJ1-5	TGTGCCAGCAGTGATACGCAGGGTTATCAGCCCCAGCATTTT	CASSDTQGYQPQHF
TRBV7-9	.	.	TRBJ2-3	TGTGCCAGCAGCCCCCCCATGGCGTATGGCACAGATACGCAGTATTTT	CASSPPMAYGTDTQYF
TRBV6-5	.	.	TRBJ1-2	TGTGCCAGCAGTTCCTACTCCCGCCGGGCTGGCTACACCTTC	CASSSYSRRAGYTF
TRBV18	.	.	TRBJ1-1	TGTGCCAGCTCACCTCCTCGGGCCATGAACACTGAAGCTTTCTTT	CASSPPRAMNTEAFF
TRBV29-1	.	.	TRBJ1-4	TGCAGCGTTGCTCCAACAGTTCTTAATGAAAAACTGTTTTTT	CSVAPTVLNEKLFF
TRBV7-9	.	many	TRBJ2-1	TGTGCCAGCAGCTTAGTTGGAAGGACCGGAAGCTCCTACAATGAGCAGTTCTTC	CASSLVGRTGSSYNEQFF
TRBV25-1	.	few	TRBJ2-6	TGTGCCAGCAGTGAATTCGGCTCTGGGGCCAACGTCCTGACTTTC	CASSEFGSGANVLTF
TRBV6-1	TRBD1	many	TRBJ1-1	TGTGCCAGCAGCCCGAGCGGGACAGTTGAAGCTTTCTTT	CASSPSGTVEAFF
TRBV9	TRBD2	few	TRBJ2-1	TGTGCCAGCAACGGTGGCGGGGGCTACAATGAGCAGTTCTTC	CASNGGGGYNEQFF
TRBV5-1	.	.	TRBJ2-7	TGCGCCAGCAGCTTGGGACAAAAAATCACTGGGGAGCAGTACTTC	CASSLGQKITGEQYF
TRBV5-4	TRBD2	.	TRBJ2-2	TGTGCCAGCAGCTTGGTAGGGGCTAGCGGGAGGGGAAACACCGGGGAGCTGTTTTTT	CASSLVGASGRGNTGELFF
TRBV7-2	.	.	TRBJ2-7	TGTGCCAGCAGCCCCCCGGGGGTGAGAGAGCAGTACTTC	CASSPPGVREQYF
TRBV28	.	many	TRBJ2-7	TGTGCCAGCAGCAGCAGGGCACGTCTGGGGAACTTC	CASSSRARLGNF
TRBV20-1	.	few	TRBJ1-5	TGCAGTGCTAGTGACGGATTAGATCAGCCCCAGCATTTT	CSASDGLDQPQHF
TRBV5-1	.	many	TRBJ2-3	TGCGCCAGCAGCTTGTTTCCAGGGGAGGCAGATACGCAGTATTTT	CASSLFPGEADTQYF
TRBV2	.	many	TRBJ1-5	TGTGCCAGCAGTGGTACTCTTGGGAGCAATCAGCCCCAGCATTTT	CASSGTLGSNQPQHF
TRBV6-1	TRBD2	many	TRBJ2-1	TGTGCCAGCACCTCAGGCACTAGCGCCGGAGGGCAGTTCTTC	CASTSGTSAGGQFF
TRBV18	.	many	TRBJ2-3	TGTGCCAGCTCACCCCCGGGGACAGATACGCAGTATTTT	CASSPPGTDTQYF
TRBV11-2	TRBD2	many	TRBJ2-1	TGTGCCAGCAGCTTGACCGGGACTAGCGGCTACAATGAGCAGTTCTTC	CASSLTGTSGYNEQFF
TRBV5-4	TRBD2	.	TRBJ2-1	TGTGCCAGCAGCTTGTACGGGCCAGCGGGAAGTGAGCAGTTCTTC	CASSLYGPAGSEQFF
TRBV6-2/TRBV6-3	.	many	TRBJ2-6	TGTGCCAGCAGTGGTAGTACCGGGGCCAACGTCCTGACTTTC	CASSGSTGANVLTF
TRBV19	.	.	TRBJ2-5	TGTGCCAGTAGTATGAAATGGGACCGTAGCTGGGAGACCCAGTACTTC	CASSMKWDRSWETQYF
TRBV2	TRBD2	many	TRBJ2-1	TGTGCCAGCAGTTTTTCGAGGCTAGCGGGAGGGGGTGAGCAGTTCTTC	CASSFSRLAGGGEQFF
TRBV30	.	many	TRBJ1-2	TGTGCCTGGATTACCAAGGAACTAGCTAACTATGGCTACACCTTC	CAWITKELANYGYTF
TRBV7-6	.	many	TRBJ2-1	TGTGCCAGCAGCACACCAGGACAGCAGAGAAAGCGGGACCGAACGAATGAGCAGTTCTTC	CASSTPGQQRKRDRTNEQFF
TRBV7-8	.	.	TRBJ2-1	TGTGCCAGCAGCTCTCCCTTAAGCGGGCCAATTACGGGTGAGCAGTTCTTC	CASSSPLSGPITGEQFF
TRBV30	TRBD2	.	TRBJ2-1	TGTGCCTGGGAGCCGGGACTAGCGGGAGGGACGGGGTTCTTC	CAWEPGLAGGTGFF
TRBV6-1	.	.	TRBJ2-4	TGTGCCATCTCACCGGGCAAAAACATTCAGTACTTC	CAISPGKNIQYF
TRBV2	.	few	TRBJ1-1	TGTGCCCGCACGCTTTGGGGGACTGAAGCTTTCTTT	CARTLWGTEAFF
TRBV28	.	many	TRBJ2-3	TGTGCCAGCAGTTCGGGGGATCGCACAGATACGCAGTATTTT	CASSSGDRTDTQYF
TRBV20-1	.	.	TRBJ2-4	TGCAGTGCCGACTTGGTCAAAAACATTCAGTACTTC	CSADLVKNIQYF